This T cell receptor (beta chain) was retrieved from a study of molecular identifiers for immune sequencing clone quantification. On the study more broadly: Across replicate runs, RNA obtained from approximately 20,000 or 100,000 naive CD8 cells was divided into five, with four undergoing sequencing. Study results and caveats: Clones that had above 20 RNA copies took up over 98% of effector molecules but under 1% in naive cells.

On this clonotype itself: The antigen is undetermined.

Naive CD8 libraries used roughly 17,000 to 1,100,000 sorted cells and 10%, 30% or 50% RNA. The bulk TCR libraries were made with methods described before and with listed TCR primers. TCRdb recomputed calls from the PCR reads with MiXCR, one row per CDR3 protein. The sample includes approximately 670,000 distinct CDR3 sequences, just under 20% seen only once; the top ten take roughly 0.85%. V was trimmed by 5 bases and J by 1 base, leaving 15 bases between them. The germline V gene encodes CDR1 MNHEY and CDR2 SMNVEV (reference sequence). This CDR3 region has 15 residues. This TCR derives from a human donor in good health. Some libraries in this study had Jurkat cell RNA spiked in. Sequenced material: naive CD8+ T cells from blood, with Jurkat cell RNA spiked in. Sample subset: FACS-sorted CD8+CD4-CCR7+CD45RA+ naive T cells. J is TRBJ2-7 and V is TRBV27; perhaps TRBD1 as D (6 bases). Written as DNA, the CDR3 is TGTGCCAGCAGTATCTCTCCGGGACAATCCTACGAGCAGTACTTC. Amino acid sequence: CASSISPGQSYEQYF.